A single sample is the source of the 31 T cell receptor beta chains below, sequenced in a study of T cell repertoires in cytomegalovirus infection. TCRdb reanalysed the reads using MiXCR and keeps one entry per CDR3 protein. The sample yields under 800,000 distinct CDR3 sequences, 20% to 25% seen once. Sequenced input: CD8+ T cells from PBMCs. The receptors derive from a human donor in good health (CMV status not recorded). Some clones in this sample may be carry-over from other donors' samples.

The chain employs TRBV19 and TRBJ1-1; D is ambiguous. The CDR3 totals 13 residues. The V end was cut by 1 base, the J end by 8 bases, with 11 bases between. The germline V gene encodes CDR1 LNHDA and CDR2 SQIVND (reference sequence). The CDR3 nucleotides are TGTGCCAGTAGTATAGGACCGACAATCGAAGCTTTCTTT. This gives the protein CASSIGPTIEAFF.

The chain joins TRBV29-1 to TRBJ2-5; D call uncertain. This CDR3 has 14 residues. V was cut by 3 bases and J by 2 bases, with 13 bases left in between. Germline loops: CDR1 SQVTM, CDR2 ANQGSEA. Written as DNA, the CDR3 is TGCAGCGTTGAGAGACGGCCGGAGCAAGAGACCCAGTACTTC. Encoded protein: CSVERRPEQETQYF.

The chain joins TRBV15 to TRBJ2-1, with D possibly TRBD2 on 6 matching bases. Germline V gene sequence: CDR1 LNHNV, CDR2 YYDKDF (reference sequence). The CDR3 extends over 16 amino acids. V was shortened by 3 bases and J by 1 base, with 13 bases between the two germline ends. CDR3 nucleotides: TGTGCCACCAGCAGGGATTCGGCGGGGTCCTACAATGAGCAGTTCTTC. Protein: CATSRDSAGSYNEQFF.

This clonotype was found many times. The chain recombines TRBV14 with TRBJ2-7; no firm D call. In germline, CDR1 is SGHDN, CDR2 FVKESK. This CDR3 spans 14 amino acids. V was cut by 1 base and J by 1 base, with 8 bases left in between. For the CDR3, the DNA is TGTGCCAGCAGCCAAGGGTGGGGTTCCTACGAGCAGTACGTC. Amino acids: CASSQGWGSYEQYV.

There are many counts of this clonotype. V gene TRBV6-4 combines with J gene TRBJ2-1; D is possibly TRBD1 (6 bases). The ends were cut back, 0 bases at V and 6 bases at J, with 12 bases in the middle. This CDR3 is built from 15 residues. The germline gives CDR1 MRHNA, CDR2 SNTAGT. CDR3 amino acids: CASSDSERGFNEQFF. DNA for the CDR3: TGTGCCAGCAGTGACTCTGAAAGGGGGTTCAATGAGCAGTTCTTC.

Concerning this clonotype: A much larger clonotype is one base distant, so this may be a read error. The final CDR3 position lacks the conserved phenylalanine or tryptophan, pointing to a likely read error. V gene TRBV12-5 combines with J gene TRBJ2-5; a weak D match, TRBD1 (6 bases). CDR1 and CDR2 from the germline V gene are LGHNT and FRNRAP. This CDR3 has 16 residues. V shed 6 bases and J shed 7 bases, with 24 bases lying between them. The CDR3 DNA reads TGTGCTAGTGGGCCTATGCAAAACAGGGATAGAGGGACCCAGTACTTG. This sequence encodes CASGPMQNRDRGTQYL.

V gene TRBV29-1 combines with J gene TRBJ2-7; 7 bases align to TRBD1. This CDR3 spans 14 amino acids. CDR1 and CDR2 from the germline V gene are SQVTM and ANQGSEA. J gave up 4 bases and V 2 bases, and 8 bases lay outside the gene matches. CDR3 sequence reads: CSVEWGAGGYEQYF. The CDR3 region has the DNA TGCAGCGTTGAATGGGGTGCAGGGGGTTACGAGCAGTACTTC.

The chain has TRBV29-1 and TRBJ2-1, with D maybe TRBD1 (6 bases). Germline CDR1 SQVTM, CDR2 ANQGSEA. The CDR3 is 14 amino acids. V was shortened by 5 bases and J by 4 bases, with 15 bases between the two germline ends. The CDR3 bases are TGCAGCGTTCAAGTACCTGGACAGTACAATGAGCAGTTCTTC. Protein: CSVQVPGQYNEQFF.

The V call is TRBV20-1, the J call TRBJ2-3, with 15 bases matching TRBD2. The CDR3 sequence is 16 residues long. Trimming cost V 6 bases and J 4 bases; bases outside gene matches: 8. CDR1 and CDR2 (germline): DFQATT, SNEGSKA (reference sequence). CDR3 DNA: TGCAGTGCCCCCGGACTAGCGGGGGGGCCAGCAGATACGCAGTATTTT. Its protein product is CSAPGLAGGPADTQYF.

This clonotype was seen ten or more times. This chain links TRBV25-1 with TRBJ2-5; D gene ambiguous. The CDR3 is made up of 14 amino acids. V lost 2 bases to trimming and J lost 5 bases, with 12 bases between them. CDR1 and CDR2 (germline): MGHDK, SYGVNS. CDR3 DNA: TGTGCCAGCAGTGAAGCTGCCTTCGGTGAGACCCAGTACTTC. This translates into CASSEAAFGETQYF.

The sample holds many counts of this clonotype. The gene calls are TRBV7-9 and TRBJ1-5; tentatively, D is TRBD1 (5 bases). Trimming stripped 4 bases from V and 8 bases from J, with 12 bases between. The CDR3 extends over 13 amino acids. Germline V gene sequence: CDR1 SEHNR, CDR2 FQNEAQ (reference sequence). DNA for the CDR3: TGTGCCAGCAGCTCTCCCGGGGGGGAGCCCCAGCATTTT. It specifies CASSSPGGEPQHF.

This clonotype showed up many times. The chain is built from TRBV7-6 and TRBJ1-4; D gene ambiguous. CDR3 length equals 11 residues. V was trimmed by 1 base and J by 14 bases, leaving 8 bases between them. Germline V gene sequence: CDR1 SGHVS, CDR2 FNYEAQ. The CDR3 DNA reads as TGTGCCAGCAGCTTAGGACGGTCTCTGTTTTTT. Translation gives CASSLGRSLFF.

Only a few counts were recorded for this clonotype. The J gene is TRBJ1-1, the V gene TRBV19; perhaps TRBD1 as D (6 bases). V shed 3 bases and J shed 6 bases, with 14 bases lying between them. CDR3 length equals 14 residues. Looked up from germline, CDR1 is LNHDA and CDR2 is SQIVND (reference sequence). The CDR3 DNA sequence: TGTGCCAGTAGTATCCCACAGGGCGTTGCTGAAGCTTTCTTT. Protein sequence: CASSIPQGVAEAFF.

Here the CDR3 DNA reads TGCGCCAGCAGCCAAGCCTTAACGGAGACCCAGTACTTC. Amino acid sequence: CASSQALTETQYF. The gene calls are TRBV4-1 and TRBJ2-5, with unresolved D. Deletions cut 1 base from V and 5 bases from J, with 8 bases between. The CDR3 has 13 amino acids. Germline CDR1 and CDR2: MGHRA and YSYEKL.

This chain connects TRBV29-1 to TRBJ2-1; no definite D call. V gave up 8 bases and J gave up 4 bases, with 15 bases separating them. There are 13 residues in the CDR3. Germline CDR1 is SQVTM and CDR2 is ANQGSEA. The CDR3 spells CSSPDGPYNEQFF. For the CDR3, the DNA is TGCAGCTCGCCGGACGGGCCGTACAATGAGCAGTTCTTC.

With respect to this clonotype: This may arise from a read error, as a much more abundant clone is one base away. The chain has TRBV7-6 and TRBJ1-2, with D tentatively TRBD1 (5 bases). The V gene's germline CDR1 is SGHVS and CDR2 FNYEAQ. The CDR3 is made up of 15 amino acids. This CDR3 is CASSLEGTVFDGYAF. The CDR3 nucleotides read TGTGCCAGCAGCTTAGAGGGGACGGTCTTCGATGGCTACGCCTTC.

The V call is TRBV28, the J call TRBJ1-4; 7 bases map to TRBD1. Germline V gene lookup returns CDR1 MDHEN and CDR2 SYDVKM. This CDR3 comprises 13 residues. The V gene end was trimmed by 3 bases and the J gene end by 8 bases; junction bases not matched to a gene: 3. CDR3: CASSLRGGEKLFF. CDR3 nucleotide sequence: TGTGCCAGCAGTTTGAGAGGGGGCGAAAAACTGTTTTTT.

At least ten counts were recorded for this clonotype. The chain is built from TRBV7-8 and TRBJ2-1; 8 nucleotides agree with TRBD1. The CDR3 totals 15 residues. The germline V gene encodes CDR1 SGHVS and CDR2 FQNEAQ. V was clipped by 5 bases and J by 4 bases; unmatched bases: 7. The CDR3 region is CASSPRYRGYNEQFF. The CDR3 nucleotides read TGTGCCAGCAGCCCCCGGTACAGGGGGTACAATGAGCAGTTCTTC.

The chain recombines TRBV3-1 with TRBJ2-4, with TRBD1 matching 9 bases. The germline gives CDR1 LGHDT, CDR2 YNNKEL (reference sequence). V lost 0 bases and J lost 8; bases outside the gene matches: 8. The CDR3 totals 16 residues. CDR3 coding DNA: TGTGCCAGCAGCCAAGAGACAGGGGGTGGGTCGGACATTCAGTACTTC. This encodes CASSQETGGGSDIQYF.

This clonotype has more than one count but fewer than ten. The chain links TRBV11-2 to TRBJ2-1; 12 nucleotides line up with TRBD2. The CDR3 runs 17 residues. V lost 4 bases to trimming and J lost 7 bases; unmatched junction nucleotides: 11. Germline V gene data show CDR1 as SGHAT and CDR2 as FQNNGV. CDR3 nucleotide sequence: TGTGCCAGCAGCTCGACTAGCGGGGGTTTAAATTGGAATGAGCAGTTCTTC. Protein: CASSSTSGGLNWNEQFF.

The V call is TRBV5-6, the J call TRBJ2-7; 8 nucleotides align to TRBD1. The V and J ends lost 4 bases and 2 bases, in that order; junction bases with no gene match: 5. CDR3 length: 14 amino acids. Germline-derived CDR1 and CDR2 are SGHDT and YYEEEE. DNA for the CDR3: TGTGCCAGCAGCGGACAGGGAATTACCTACGAGCAGTACTTC. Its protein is CASSGQGITYEQYF. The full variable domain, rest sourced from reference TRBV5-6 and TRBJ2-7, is DAGVTQSPTHLIKTRGQQVTLRCSPKSGHDTVSWYQQALGQGPQFIFQYYEEEERQRGNFPDRFSGHQFPNYSSELNVNALLLGDSALYLCASSGQGITYEQYFGPGTRLTVT.

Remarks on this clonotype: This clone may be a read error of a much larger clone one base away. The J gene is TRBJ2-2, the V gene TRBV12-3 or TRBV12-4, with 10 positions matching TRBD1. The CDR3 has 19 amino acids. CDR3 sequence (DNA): TGTGTCAGCAGTCGACCGGGACAGGGGACCTACGAGAACACCGGGGAGCTGTTTTTT. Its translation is CVSSRPGQGTYENTGELFF.

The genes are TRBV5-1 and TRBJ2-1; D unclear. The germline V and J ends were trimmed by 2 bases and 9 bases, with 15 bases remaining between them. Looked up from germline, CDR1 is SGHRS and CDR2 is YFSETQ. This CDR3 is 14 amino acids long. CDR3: CASSLKGPTTEQFF. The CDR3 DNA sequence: TGCGCCAGCAGCTTAAAGGGCCCCACAACTGAGCAGTTCTTC.

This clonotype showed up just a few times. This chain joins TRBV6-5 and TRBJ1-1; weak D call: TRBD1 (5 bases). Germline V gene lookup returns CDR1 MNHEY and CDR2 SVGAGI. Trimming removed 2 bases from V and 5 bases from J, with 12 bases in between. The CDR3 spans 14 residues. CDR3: CASSYGMGGTEAFF. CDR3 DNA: TGTGCCAGCAGTTACGGGATGGGGGGGACTGAAGCTTTCTTT.

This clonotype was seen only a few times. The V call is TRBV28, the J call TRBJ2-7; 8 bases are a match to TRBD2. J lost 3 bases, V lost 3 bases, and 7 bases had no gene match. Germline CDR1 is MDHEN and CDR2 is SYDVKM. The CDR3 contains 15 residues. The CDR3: CASSLAGGVNYEQYV. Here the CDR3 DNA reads TGTGCCAGCAGTTTGGCGGGGGGAGTTAACTACGAGCAGTACGTC.

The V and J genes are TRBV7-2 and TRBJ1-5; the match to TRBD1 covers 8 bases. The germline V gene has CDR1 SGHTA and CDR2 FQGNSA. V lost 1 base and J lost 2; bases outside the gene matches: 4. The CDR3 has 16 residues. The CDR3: CASSLDRGGGNQPQHF. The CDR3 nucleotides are TGTGCCAGCAGCTTAGACAGGGGGGGAGGCAATCAGCCCCAGCATTTT.

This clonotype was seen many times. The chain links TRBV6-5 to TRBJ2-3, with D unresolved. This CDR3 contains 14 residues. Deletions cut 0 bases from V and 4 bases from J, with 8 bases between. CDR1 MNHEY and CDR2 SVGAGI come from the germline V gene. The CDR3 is CASSYSGRADTQYF. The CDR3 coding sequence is TGTGCCAGCAGTTACTCGGGCCGAGCAGATACGCAGTATTTT.

CDR3 DNA: TGTGCCAGCAGTTTTGTTACAGGGCGGTTAGAAAAACTGTTTTTT. Translation: CASSFVTGRLEKLFF. The chain has TRBV28 and TRBJ1-4; possibly TRBD1 for D (6 bases). Between the trimmed V and J ends, which lost 3 bases and 8 bases, there was a span of 16 bases. The CDR3 runs 15 residues. Germline V gene data show CDR1 as MDHEN and CDR2 as SYDVKM.

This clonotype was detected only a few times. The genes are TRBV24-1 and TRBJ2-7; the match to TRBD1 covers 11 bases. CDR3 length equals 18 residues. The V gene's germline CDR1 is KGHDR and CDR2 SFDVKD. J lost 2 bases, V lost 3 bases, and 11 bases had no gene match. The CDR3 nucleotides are TGTGCCACCAGTGATCGGACAGGGGGCGGTAATCGCGCCTACGAGCAGTACGTC. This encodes CATSDRTGGGNRAYEQYV.

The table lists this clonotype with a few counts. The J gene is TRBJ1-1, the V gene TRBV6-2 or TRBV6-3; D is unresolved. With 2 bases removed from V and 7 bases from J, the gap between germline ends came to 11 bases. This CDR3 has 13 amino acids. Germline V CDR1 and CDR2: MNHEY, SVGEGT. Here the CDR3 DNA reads TGTGCCAGCAGTTACGTCATCAGAAATGAAGCTTTCTTT. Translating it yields CASSYVIRNEAFF.

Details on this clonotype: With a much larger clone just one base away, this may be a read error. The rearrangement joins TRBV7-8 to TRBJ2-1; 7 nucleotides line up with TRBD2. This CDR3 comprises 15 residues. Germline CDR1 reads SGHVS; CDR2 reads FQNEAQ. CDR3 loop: CASGSPSGVYNERFF. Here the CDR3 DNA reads TGTGCCAGCGGGTCACCTAGCGGTGTTTACAATGAGCGGTTCTTC.